These 16 T cell receptor beta chains originate from one sample sequenced in a study of blood T cells in healthy people across ages. Next came a second PCR, run for about 6 to 11 cycles, which used a sample-barcoded 5' primer along with a J-beta primer mix. TCRdb ran MiXCR on the 5' RACE reads and lists one entry per CDR3 protein. The repertoire holds fewer than 950,000 distinct CDR3 sequences, with about 53% as singletons. The sample was blood. Receptors originate from a man aged 80 or over in good health.

This chain connects TRBV3-1 to TRBJ2-7; D remains ambiguous. Germline V CDR1 and CDR2: LGHDT, YNNKEL (reference sequence). The V end lost 1 base, the J end lost 2 bases, and 3 bases lay between the germline ends. This CDR3 spans 12 amino acids. CDR3 nucleotides: TGTGCCAGCAGCCAAGTCCCCTACGAGCAGTACTTC. Translation gives CASSQVPYEQYF.

This chain uses TRBV18 with TRBJ2-4; 9 nucleotides line up with TRBD1. The J call may be wrong; the DNA end is better matched by TRBJ2-7. The CDR3 contains 13 residues. Germline CDR1 reads KGHSH; CDR2 reads LQKENI. CDR3 region: CASSRQGVHEQYF. The CDR3 DNA reads TGTGCCAGCTCCCGACAGGGGGTCCACGAGCAGTACTTC.

V and J are TRBV7-2 and TRBJ2-3; 9 bases are shared with TRBD1. Germline V CDR1 and CDR2: SGHTA, FQGNSA. The V and J ends lost 5 bases and 6 bases, in that order; junction bases with no gene match: 6. The CDR3 extends over 14 amino acids. Here the CDR3 DNA reads TGTGCCAGCAGCAAACAGGGGGCGACGGATACGCAGTATTTT. This gives the protein CASSKQGATDTQYF.

The J gene is TRBJ2-1, the V gene TRBV6-2 or TRBV6-3, with D perhaps given as TRBD1 or TRBD2 (6 bases each). V gave up 8 bases and J gave up 10 bases, with 30 bases separating them. CDR1 is MNHEY and CDR2 is SVGEGT in the germline V gene. The CDR3 contains 17 residues. The CDR3: CASEKGGGHNRGKEQFF. Here the CDR3 DNA reads TGTGCCAGCGAAAAGGGGGGTGGCCATAATCGAGGAAAGGAGCAGTTCTTC.

The CDR3 protein is CATSSQQGSGNEQYF. Here the CDR3 DNA reads TGTGCCACCAGTTCTCAACAGGGCAGCGGGAACGAGCAGTACTTC. The chain links TRBV15 to TRBJ2-5, with D perhaps TRBD2 (7 bases). The tail of the sequence fits TRBJ2-7 better, so the J call may be wrong. The CDR3 is made up of 15 amino acids. The germline gives CDR1 LNHNV, CDR2 YYDKDF (reference sequence).

This chain connects TRBV7-6 to TRBJ2-7; D is uncertain. Germline V gene data show CDR1 as SGHVS and CDR2 as FNYEAQ. V lost 5 bases and J lost 3, with 14 bases in between. CDR3 length: 14 residues. The DNA of the CDR3 is TGTGCCAGCAGCCAAAGTGACCAGAACTACGAGCAGTACTTC. Translated, it gives CASSQSDQNYEQYF.

The rearrangement links TRBV9 to TRBJ2-3; 8 bases align to TRBD2. Germline values: CDR1 SGDLS, CDR2 YYNGEE. Trimming removed 4 bases from V and 2 bases from J; junction bases left unmatched: 6. The CDR3 spans 15 residues. The CDR3 coding sequence is TGTGCCAGCAGCCTACTGACTAGCGACACAGATACGCAGTATTTT. Translated, it gives CASSLLTSDTDTQYF.

This chain joins TRBV27 and TRBJ1-5, with a tentative D call TRBD1 (6 bases). Germline CDR1 MNHEY, CDR2 SMNVEV (reference sequence). The CDR3 has 15 residues. V was shortened by 6 bases and J by 3 bases, with 15 bases between the two germline ends. The CDR3 sequence: CASSNGYRANQPQHF. DNA of the CDR3: TGTGCCAGCAGCAATGGTTACAGGGCCAATCAGCCCCAGCATTTT.

V usage is TRBV11-2 and J usage is TRBJ2-5, with TRBD1 as a possible D gene (6 bases). V was pared by 10 bases and J by 5 bases, with 14 bases between. The CDR3 sequence is 12 residues long. Germline CDR1 and CDR2: SGHAT and FQNNGV. The CDR3 nucleotides are TGTGCCACCTCTAGGGGGTGGGAGACCCAGTACTTC. This sequence encodes CATSRGWETQYF.

The rearrangement uses TRBV4-1 and TRBJ2-3; TRBD2 aligns across 13 bases. The CDR3 runs to 17 residues. Trimming removed 1 base from V and 14 bases from J; junction bases left unmatched: 15. Germline CDR1 MGHRA, CDR2 YSYEKL. CDR3 nucleotides: TGCGCCAGCAGCCAAGTGAGGACTAGCGGGAGCCACAGATACGCGTATTTT. It yields the protein CASSQVRTSGSHRYAYF.

The gene calls are TRBV7-8 and TRBJ1-4; the match to TRBD1 covers 7 bases. The CDR3 sequence is 13 residues long. Trimming removed 9 bases from V and 8 bases from J; junction bases left unmatched: 9. CDR1 and CDR2 (germline): SGHVS, FQNEAQ. CDR3 sequence: CASTQGDWEKLFF. CDR3 coding DNA: TGTGCCAGTACCCAGGGGGATTGGGAAAAACTGTTTTTT.

There are a few counts of this clonotype. The chain recombines TRBV12-3 or TRBV12-4 with TRBJ2-5; D not resolved. The V end lost 2 bases, the J end lost 2 bases, and 6 bases lay between the germline ends. The CDR3 loop spans 13 amino acids. CDR3 bases: TGTGCCAGCAGTTTACAGATACAAGAGACCCAGTACTTC. Its translation is CASSLQIQETQYF.

The V and J genes are TRBV5-1 and TRBJ2-1; 8 bases are shared with TRBD2. The CDR3 is made up of 14 amino acids. V shed 4 bases and J 6 bases; nucleotides not matched to a gene: 6. CDR1 is SGHRS and CDR2 is YFSETQ in the germline V gene. The CDR3 region is CASSIGLAPNEQFF. The DNA for the CDR3 is TGCGCCAGCAGCATTGGACTAGCCCCCAATGAGCAGTTCTTC.

The genes are TRBV27 and TRBJ1-6, with D unresolved. CDR1 and CDR2 from the germline V gene are MNHEY and SMNVEV (reference sequence). V lost 6 bases to trimming and J lost 7 bases, with 19 bases between them. The CDR3 has 16 amino acids. CDR3 region: CASRASRAGWNSPLHF. CDR3 bases: TGTGCCAGCAGAGCATCGAGGGCAGGTTGGAATTCACCCCTCCACTTT.

The chain carries TRBV5-5 and TRBJ1-2; D possibly corresponds to TRBD1 (6 bases). This CDR3 spans 14 amino acids. V was trimmed by 1 base and J by 2 bases, leaving 9 bases between them. The germline gives CDR1 SGHKS, CDR2 YYEKEE (reference sequence). The CDR3 DNA sequence: TGTGCCAGCAGCTTGAAAGGGGGAAACTATGGCTACACCTTC. This translates into CASSLKGGNYGYTF.

V and J are TRBV4-2 and TRBJ2-2, with D unresolved. The CDR3 length is 15 residues. The V gene's germline CDR1 is LGHNA and CDR2 YNFKEQ. Trimming removed 2 bases at V and 4 bases at J, with 11 bases between. The DNA of the CDR3 is TGTGCCAGCAGCCAAAGGGCGTCCTCCACCGGGGAGCTGTTTTTT. Its protein product is CASSQRASSTGELFF.